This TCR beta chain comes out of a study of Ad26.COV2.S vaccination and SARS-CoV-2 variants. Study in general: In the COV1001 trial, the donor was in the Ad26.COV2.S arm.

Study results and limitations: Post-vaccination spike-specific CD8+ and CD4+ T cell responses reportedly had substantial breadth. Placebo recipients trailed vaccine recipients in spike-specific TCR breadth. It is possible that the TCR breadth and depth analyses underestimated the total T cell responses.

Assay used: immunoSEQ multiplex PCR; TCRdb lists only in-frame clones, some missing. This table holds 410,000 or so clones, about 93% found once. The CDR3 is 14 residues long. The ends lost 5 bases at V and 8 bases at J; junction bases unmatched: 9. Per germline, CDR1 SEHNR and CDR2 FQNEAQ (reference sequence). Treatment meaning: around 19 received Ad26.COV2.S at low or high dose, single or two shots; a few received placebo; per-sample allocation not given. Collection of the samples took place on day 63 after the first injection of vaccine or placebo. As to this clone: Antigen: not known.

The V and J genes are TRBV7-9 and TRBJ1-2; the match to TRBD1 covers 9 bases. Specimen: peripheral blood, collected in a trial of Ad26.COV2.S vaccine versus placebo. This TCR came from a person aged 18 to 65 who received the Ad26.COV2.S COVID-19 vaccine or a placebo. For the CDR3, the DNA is TGTGCCAGCAGCCCCGGACAGGGGAGAGGAGGCTACACCTTC. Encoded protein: CASSPGQGRGGYTF.